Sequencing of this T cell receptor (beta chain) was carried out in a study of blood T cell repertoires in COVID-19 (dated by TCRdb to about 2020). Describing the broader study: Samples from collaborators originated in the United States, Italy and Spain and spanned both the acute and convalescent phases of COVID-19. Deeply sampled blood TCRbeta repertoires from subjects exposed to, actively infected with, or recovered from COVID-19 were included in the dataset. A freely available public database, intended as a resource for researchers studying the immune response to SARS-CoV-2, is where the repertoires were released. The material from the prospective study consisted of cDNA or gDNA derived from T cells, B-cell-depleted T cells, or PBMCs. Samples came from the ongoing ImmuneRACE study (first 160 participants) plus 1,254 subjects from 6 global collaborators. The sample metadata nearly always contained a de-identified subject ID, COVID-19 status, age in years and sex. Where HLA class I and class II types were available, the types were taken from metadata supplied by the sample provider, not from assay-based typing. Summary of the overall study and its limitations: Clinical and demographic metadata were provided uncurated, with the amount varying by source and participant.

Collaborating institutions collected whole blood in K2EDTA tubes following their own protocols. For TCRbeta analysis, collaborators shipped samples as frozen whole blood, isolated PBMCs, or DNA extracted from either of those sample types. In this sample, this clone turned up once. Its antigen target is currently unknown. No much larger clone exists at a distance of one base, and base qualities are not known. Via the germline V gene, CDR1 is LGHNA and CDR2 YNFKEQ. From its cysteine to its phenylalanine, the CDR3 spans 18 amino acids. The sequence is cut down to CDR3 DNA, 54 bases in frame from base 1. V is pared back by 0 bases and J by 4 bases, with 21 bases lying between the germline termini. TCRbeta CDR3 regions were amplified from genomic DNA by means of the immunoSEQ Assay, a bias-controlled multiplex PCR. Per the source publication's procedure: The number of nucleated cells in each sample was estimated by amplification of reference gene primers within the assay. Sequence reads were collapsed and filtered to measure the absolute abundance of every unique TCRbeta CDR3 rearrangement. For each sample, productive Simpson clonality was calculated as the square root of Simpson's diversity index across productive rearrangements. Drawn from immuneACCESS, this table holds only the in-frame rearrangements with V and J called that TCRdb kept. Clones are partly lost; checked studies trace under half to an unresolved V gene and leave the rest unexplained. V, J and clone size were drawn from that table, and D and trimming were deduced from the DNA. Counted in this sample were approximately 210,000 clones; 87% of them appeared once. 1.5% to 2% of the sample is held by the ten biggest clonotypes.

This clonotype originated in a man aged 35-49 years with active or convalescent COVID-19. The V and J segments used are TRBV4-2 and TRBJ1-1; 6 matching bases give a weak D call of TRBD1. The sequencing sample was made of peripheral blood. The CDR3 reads CASSQDSLVRGGSTEAFF. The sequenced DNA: TGTGCCAGCAGCCAAGATAGCTTGGTTAGGGGGGGTAGCACTGAAGCTTTCTTT.